Reported below is one TCR beta chain. Use of 60 Vbeta and 13 Jbeta primers characterized the PCR. Some clones are missing from TCRdb's copy, which holds only in-frame ones; the method was immunoSEQ multiplex PCR. The sample lists 150,000 to 200,000 clones; roughly four fifths were seen once. The CDR3 is made up of 16 amino acids. This entry belongs to a study of cytomegalovirus exposure and HLA in healthy donors. The sequencing sample was made of PBMCs. The V gene is TRBV12-2, the J gene TRBJ2-1; TRBD2 reflects the table's D call only, with no check against the DNA. TRBV12-2 constitutes a pseudogene. This clonotype originated in a man between 18 and 35 years old in good health and CMV-seronegative. CDR3 sequence reads: CASRLAGASGRSEQFF. The CDR3 nucleotides read TGTGCAAGTCGCTTAGCAGGCGCTAGCGGGAGGAGTGAGCAGTTCTTC.